Sequencing of this T cell receptor (beta chain) was carried out in a study of beta chain features in type 1 diabetes. Expressed TCRB transcripts were sequenced, since all the RNA that had been isolated was reverse transcribed. Using immunoSEQ multiplex PCR, the repertoire was profiled, and TCRdb retains in-frame clones only, with some absent. The sample comprises under 800,000 clones, about 16% of which are singletons, and under 0.095% rests with the top ten. This CDR3 spans 16 amino acids. The V and J ends lost 5 bases and 3 bases, in that order; junction bases with no gene match: 10. From germline, CDR1 is LNHDA and CDR2 SQIVND (reference sequence).

This TCR was sampled from a man aged 18 to 29 in good health. The J gene is TRBJ1-2, the V gene TRBV19; TRBD1 agrees at 9 bases. Sequencing used naive CD4+ T cells from blood. CDR3 protein: CASSPRRDREDYGYTF. CDR3 DNA sequence: TGTGCCAGTAGTCCGCGCCGGGACAGGGAAGACTATGGCTACACCTTC.